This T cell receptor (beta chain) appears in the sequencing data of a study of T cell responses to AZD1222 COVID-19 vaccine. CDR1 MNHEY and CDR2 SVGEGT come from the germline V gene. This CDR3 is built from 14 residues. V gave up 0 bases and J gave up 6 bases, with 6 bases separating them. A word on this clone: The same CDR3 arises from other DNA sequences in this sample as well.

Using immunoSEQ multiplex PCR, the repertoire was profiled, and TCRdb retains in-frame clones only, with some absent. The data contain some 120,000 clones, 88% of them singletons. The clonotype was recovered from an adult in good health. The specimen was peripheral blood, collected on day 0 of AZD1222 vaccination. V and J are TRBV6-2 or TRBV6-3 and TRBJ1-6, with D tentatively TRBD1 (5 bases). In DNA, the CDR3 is TGTGCCAGCAGTTACTCGGGGGGTAATTCACCCCTCCACTTT. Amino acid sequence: CASSYSGGNSPLHF.